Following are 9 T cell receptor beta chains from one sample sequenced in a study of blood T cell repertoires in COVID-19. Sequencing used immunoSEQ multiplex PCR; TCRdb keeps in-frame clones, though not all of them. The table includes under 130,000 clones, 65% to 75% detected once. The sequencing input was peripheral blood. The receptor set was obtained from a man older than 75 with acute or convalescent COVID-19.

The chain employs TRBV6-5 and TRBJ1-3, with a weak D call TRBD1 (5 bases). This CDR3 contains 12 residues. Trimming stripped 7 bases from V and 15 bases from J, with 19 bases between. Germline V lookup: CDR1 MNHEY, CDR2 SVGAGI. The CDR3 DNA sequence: TGTGCCAGCAAGGGAAAAACAGGTGACGGATATTTT. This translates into CASKGKTGDGYF.

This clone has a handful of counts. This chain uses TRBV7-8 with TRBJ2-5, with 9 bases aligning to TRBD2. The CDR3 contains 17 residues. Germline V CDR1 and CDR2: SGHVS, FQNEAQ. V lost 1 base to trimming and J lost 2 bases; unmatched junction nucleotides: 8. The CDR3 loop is CASSLVGPSGAQETQYF. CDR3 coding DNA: TGTGCCAGCAGCTTAGTTGGGCCTAGCGGGGCTCAAGAGACCCAGTACTTC.

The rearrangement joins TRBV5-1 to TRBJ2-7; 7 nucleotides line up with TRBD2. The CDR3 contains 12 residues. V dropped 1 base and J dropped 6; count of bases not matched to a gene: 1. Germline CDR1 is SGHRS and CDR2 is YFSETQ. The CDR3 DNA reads TGCGCCAGCAGCTTGTCGGGGGGCGAGCAGTACTTC. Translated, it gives CASSLSGGEQYF. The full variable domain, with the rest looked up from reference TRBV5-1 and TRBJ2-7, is KAGVTQTPRYLIKTRGQQVTLSCSPISGHRSVSWYQQTPGQGLQFLFEYFSETQRNKGNFPGRFSGRQFSNSRSEMNVSTLELGDSALYLCASSLSGGEQYFGPGTRLTVT.

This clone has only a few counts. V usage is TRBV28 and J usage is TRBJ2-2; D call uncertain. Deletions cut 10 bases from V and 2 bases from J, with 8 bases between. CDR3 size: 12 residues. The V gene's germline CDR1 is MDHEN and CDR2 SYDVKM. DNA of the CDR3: TGTGCCACCGACTCCAACACCGGGGAGCTGTTTTTT. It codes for CATDSNTGELFF.

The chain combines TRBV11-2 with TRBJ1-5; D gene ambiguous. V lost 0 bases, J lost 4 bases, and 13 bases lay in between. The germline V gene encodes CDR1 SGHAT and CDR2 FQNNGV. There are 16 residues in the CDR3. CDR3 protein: CASSLDPGLRNQPQHF. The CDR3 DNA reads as TGTGCCAGCAGCTTAGATCCGGGTTTAAGAAATCAGCCCCAGCATTTT. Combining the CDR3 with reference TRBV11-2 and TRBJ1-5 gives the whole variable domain EAGVAQSPRYKIIEKRQSVAFWCNPISGHATLYWYQQILGQGPKLLIQFQNNGVVDDSQLPKDRFSAERLKGVDSTLKIQPAKLEDSAVYLCASSLDPGLRNQPQHFGDGTRLSIL.

The CDR3 loop is CSASPNNQPQHF. CDR3 coding DNA: TGCAGTGCTAGTCCCAACAATCAGCCCCAGCATTTT. The chain links TRBV20-1 to TRBJ1-5; D ambiguous. Deletions cut 3 bases from V and 3 bases from J, with 6 bases between. Germline V gene sequence: CDR1 DFQATT, CDR2 SNEGSKA (reference sequence). This CDR3 contains 12 residues.

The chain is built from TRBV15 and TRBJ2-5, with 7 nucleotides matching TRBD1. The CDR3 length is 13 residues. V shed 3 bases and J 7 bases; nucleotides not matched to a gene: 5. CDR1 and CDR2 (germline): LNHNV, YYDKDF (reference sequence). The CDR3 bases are TGTGCCACCAGCAGTGATAGACAGGGGACCCAGTACTTC. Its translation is CATSSDRQGTQYF.

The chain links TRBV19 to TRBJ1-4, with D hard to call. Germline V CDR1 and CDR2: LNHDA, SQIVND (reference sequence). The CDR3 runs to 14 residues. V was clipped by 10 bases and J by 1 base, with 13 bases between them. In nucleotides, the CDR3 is TGTGCCACCTCGGGAGGAATAACTAATGAAAAACTGTTTTTT. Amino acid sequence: CATSGGITNEKLFF.

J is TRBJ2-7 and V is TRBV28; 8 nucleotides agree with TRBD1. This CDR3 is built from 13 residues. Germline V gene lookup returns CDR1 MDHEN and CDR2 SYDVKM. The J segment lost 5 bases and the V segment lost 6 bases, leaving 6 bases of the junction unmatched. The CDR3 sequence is CASSNGQGNEQYF. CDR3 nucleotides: TGTGCCAGCAGCAACGGACAGGGCAACGAGCAGTACTTC.